The 25 T cell receptor beta chains given below trace back to one sample, sequenced in a study of T cell responses to AZD1222 COVID-19 vaccine. Here immunoSEQ multiplex PCR was the method, and the copy in TCRdb shows in-frame clones only, minus some. The data show approximately 160,000 clones, with more than 85% seen just once and approximately 0.88% held by the top ten. The sequences come from peripheral blood, collected on day 0 of AZD1222 vaccination. Every receptor here comes from an adult in good health.

This chain uses TRBV28 with TRBJ2-7, with 7 bases identical to TRBD1. The CDR3 loop spans 11 amino acids. The J segment lost 10 bases and the V segment lost 4 bases, leaving 4 bases of the junction unmatched. Germline V CDR1 and CDR2: MDHEN, SYDVKM. The CDR3 nucleotides are TGTGCCAGCAGTTCCCGGGACAGACAGTACTTC. Its protein product is CASSSRDRQYF.

V gene TRBV13 combines with J gene TRBJ1-6; possibly TRBD1 for D (6 bases). Trimming took 5 bases from V and 6 from J, leaving 11 bases between them. CDR3 size: 14 residues. Germline values: CDR1 PRHDT, CDR2 FYEKMQ (reference sequence). CDR3 in DNA: TGTGCCAGCAGCCCCACAGGGTTTAATTCACCCCTCCACTTT. Translating it yields CASSPTGFNSPLHF.

This chain connects TRBV11-2 to TRBJ2-1; TRBD2 matches 10 bases. The length of the CDR3 is 15 residues. J gave up 3 bases and V 7 bases, and 6 bases lay outside the gene matches. CDR1 SGHAT and CDR2 FQNNGV come from the germline V gene. The CDR3 reads CASTPLAGNYNEQFF. CDR3 coding DNA: TGTGCCAGCACCCCACTAGCGGGGAACTACAATGAGCAGTTCTTC.

This chain joins TRBV28 and TRBJ2-7; D perhaps matches TRBD1 (6 bases). Germline CDR1 is MDHEN and CDR2 is SYDVKM. Deletions cut 7 bases from V and 6 bases from J, with 16 bases between. The CDR3 extends over 13 amino acids. The CDR3 region has the DNA TGTGCCAGCACCCCCACAGGGATGTTCGAGCAGTACTTC. Amino acid sequence: CASTPTGMFEQYF.

This sequence joins TRBV6-2 or TRBV6-3 and TRBJ1-2, with D possibly TRBD1 on 5 matching bases. Trimming removed 0 bases at V and 5 bases at J, with 10 bases between. The CDR3 covers 14 residues. Germline V lookup: CDR1 MNHEY, CDR2 SVGEGT. In nucleotides, the CDR3 is TGTGCCAGCAGTTACTCGGGGACGGAGTATGGCTACACCTTC. Translating it yields CASSYSGTEYGYTF.

The chain employs TRBV13 and TRBJ1-1; D may be TRBD1 (5 bases). V shed 4 bases and J shed 6 bases, with 15 bases lying between them. The CDR3 has 14 residues. Germline-derived CDR1 and CDR2 are PRHDT and FYEKMQ (reference sequence). DNA of the CDR3: TGTGCCAGCAGCTCTTGGGACGCCTACCCTGAAGCTTTCTTT. Amino acids: CASSSWDAYPEAFF.

The genes are TRBV4-3 and TRBJ1-1; 8 nucleotides line up with TRBD1. Germline CDR1 reads LGHNA; CDR2 reads YSLEER. The CDR3 runs 16 residues. Unmatched junction bases numbered 4, after V lost 1 base and J lost 0 bases. CDR3 sequence (DNA): TGCGCCAGCAGCCAAGGGACAGGGCCCATGAACACTGAAGCTTTCTTT. It translates to CASSQGTGPMNTEAFF.

This chain uses TRBV5-4 with TRBJ2-5; D remains ambiguous. CDR1 SGHNT and CDR2 YYREEE come from the germline V gene (reference sequence). CDR3 length: 15 residues. V dropped 2 bases and J dropped 4 bases, with 15 bases sitting between them. Written as DNA, the CDR3 is TGTGCCAGCAGCTTTGGCAGCGTTGTTGGAGAGACCCAGTACTTC. This translates into CASSFGSVVGETQYF.

The chain employs TRBV6-6 and TRBJ2-5; D unresolved. The CDR3 totals 14 residues. The V gene's germline CDR1 is MNHNY and CDR2 SVGAGI (reference sequence). The V end lost 2 bases, the J end lost 4 bases, and 11 bases lay between the germline ends. CDR3 nucleotides: TGTGCCAGCAGTTACGCCGGCCTGGGAGAGACCCAGTACTTC. It specifies CASSYAGLGETQYF.

V gene TRBV19 combines with J gene TRBJ2-7; the D is unclear. The germline V and J ends were trimmed by 4 bases and 5 bases, with 15 bases remaining between them. The CDR3 contains 14 residues. Germline V gives CDR1 LNHDA, CDR2 SQIVND (reference sequence). This CDR3 reads CASSRNGPSHEQYF. In nucleotides, the CDR3 is TGTGCCAGTAGTAGAAATGGTCCCAGCCACGAGCAGTACTTC.

The genes are TRBV5-1 and TRBJ2-1, with TRBD2 matching 13 bases. V shed 0 bases, J shed 9 bases, and the junction held 9 bases outside the gene matches. The germline V gene encodes CDR1 SGHRS and CDR2 YFSETQ. The CDR3 covers 17 residues. In nucleotides, the CDR3 is TGCGCCAGCAGCTTGGTCCTTAGACTAGCGGGGGGCGGTGAGCAGTTCTTC. This gives the protein CASSLVLRLAGGGEQFF.

This clone was picked up one time. The rearrangement joins TRBV29-1 to TRBJ2-2; D may be TRBD2 (5 bases). Germline V lookup: CDR1 SQVTM, CDR2 ANQGSEA. V lost 0 bases and J 5 bases, leaving 7 bases between the germline ends. This CDR3 spans 13 amino acids. In nucleotides, the CDR3 is TGCAGCGTTGAAGATAGAGGGACCGGGGAGCTGTTTTTT. Protein: CSVEDRGTGELFF.

The V gene is TRBV18, the J gene TRBJ2-7; 9 bases agree with TRBD1. The trim removed 3 bases at V and 3 bases at J, leaving 9 bases unmatched. The CDR3 is 16 amino acids. CDR1 and CDR2 (germline): KGHSH, LQKENI. CDR3 amino acids: CASSPQAGTGHYEQYF. CDR3 DNA sequence: TGTGCCAGCTCACCTCAGGCTGGGACAGGGCACTACGAGCAGTACTTC.

The count of this clone is one. This chain uses TRBV7-2 with TRBJ1-1; D unresolved. Germline V CDR1 and CDR2: SGHTA, FQGNSA. The length of the CDR3 is 13 residues. Trimming pared 5 bases from V and 0 bases from J, leaving 7 bases between. Here the CDR3 reads CASSPDLNTEAFF. Written as DNA, the CDR3 is TGTGCCAGCAGCCCCGACCTGAACACTGAAGCTTTCTTT. Drawing the rest from reference TRBV7-2 and TRBJ1-1, the complete variable domain is GAGVSQSPSNKVTEKGKDVELRCDPISGHTALYWYRQSLGQGLEFLIYFQGNSAPDKSGLPSDRFSAERTGGSVSTLTIQRTQQEDSAVYLCASSPDLNTEAFFGQGTRLTVV.

V and J are TRBV7-9 and TRBJ1-1; TRBD1 matches at 7 bases. The CDR3 spans 14 residues. CDR1 SEHNR and CDR2 FQNEAQ come from the germline V gene (reference sequence). The trim removed 5 bases at V and 0 bases at J, leaving 3 bases unmatched. The CDR3 coding sequence is TGTGCCAGCAGCCCGGGACAGTTGAACACTGAAGCTTTCTTT. This encodes CASSPGQLNTEAFF. Looking up the rest from reference TRBV7-9 and TRBJ1-1 gives the full variable domain: DTGVSQNPRHKITKRGQNVTFRCDPISEHNRLYWYRQTLGQGPEFLTYFQNEAQLEKSRLLSDRFSAERPKGSFSTLEIQRTEQGDSAMYLCASSPGQLNTEAFFGQGTRLTVV.

In its sample, this clone was seen a few times. The V call is TRBV7-9, the J call TRBJ2-7; D is perhaps TRBD1 (6 bases). V lost 6 bases and J 4 bases, leaving 19 bases between the germline ends. CDR1 is SEHNR and CDR2 is FQNEAQ in the germline V gene (reference sequence). The CDR3 loop spans 15 amino acids. The CDR3 DNA sequence: TGTGCCAGCAGATCAGCAGCCTCAGGGACATACGAGCAGTACTTC. Its translation: CASRSAASGTYEQYF.

V usage is TRBV20-1 and J usage is TRBJ1-2; tentatively, D is TRBD1 (5 bases). The CDR3 is made up of 13 amino acids. Trimming took off 3 bases at V and 10 bases at J, with 18 bases between the two ends. The germline CDR1 and CDR2 sequences are DFQATT and SNEGSKA (reference sequence). CDR3 sequence reads: CSASQGTDRDYTF. For the CDR3, the DNA is TGCAGTGCTAGTCAAGGGACGGACCGGGACTACACCTTC.

The genes are TRBV28 and TRBJ1-1, with D unresolved. The CDR3 contains 11 residues. Per the germline V gene, CDR1 is MDHEN and CDR2 is SYDVKM. The V end was cut by 9 bases, the J end by 4 bases, with 9 bases between. In nucleotides, the CDR3 is TGTGCCAGTCGGTTCATCACTGAAGCTTTCTTT. It is translated as CASRFITEAFF.

V is TRBV6-6 and J is TRBJ2-7; tentative D call: TRBD1 (5 bases). Trimming removed 7 bases from V and 1 base from J, with 14 bases in between. Germline V gene data show CDR1 as MNHNY and CDR2 as SVGAGI (reference sequence). The CDR3 covers 14 residues. The CDR3 DNA is TGTGCCAGCACCCTGGGGCTTCCTTCCTACGAGCAGTACTTC. This translates into CASTLGLPSYEQYF.

This chain joins TRBV11-2 and TRBJ2-2; D gene uncertain. The CDR3 is made up of 14 amino acids. The ends were cut back, 4 bases at V and 2 bases at J, with 8 bases in the middle. Per germline, CDR1 SGHAT and CDR2 FQNNGV. The CDR3 here is CASSYVRNTGELFF. CDR3 nucleotides: TGTGCCAGCAGCTACGTCCGAAACACCGGGGAGCTGTTTTTT. The full variable domain, with the rest looked up from reference TRBV11-2 and TRBJ2-2, is EAGVAQSPRYKIIEKRQSVAFWCNPISGHATLYWYQQILGQGPKLLIQFQNNGVVDDSQLPKDRFSAERLKGVDSTLKIQPAKLEDSAVYLCASSYVRNTGELFFGEGSRLTVL.

The genes are TRBV23-1 and TRBJ2-5; D is unresolved. TRBV23-1 is marked as an open reading frame, function uncertain. CDR3 size: 15 residues. Trimming removed 3 bases at V and 5 bases at J, with 16 bases between. The CDR3 DNA reads TGCGCCAGCAGTCATTATGTTACTCCCCGGGAGACCCAGTACTTC. Translating it yields CASSHYVTPRETQYF.

The chain recombines TRBV28 with TRBJ1-6; D is unresolved. V was shortened by 9 bases and J by 0 bases, with 12 bases between the two germline ends. Germline CDR1 reads MDHEN; CDR2 reads SYDVKM. This CDR3 region has 15 residues. CDR3 region: CASYAQSSYNSPLHF. For the CDR3, the DNA is TGTGCCAGTTATGCACAGAGCTCCTATAATTCACCCCTCCACTTT. Complete variable domain (other parts from reference TRBV28 and TRBJ1-6): DVKVTQSSRYLVKRTGEKVFLECVQDMDHENMFWYRQDPGLGLRLIYFSYDVKMKEKGDIPEGYSVSREKKERFSLILESASTNQTSMYLCASYAQSSYNSPLHFGNGTRLTVT.

This chain joins TRBV5-1 and TRBJ2-2, with TRBD1 matching over 7 bases. J was trimmed by 0 bases and V by 6 bases; bases with no gene match: 5. This CDR3 is 15 amino acids long. The germline V gene has CDR1 SGHRS and CDR2 YFSETQ. CDR3 nucleotides: TGCGCCAGCACTCGGGACAGTCCGAACACCGGGGAGCTGTTTTTT. It translates to CASTRDSPNTGELFF.

The chain links TRBV7-3 to TRBJ2-2, with D unclear. Germline loops: CDR1 SGHTA, CDR2 FQGTGA. Deletions cut 6 bases from V and 3 bases from J, with 11 bases between. The CDR3 covers 14 residues. In nucleotides, the CDR3 is TGTGCCAGCAGTCCTAGGTCGGACACCGGGGAGCTGTTTTTT. Amino acids: CASSPRSDTGELFF.

To note about this clone: The sample carries other DNA sequences with the same CDR3. CDR3: CASNGGNQGEKLFF. As DNA, the CDR3 is TGTGCCAGCAACGGGGGAAATCAAGGAGAAAAACTGTTTTTT. The chain is built from TRBV2 and TRBJ1-4; D is perhaps TRBD1 (5 bases). Trimming stripped 7 bases from V and 8 bases from J, with 17 bases between. In germline, CDR1 is SNHLY, CDR2 FYNNEI. The CDR3 consists of 14 residues.